This T cell receptor beta chain was captured by sequencing in a study of T cells after somatic rescue of genetic block. The CDR3 has 14 amino acids. The V gene's germline CDR1 is LGHNT and CDR2 FRNRAP. Trimming removed 0 bases at V and 6 bases at J, with 9 bases between. Generated by immunoSEQ multiplex PCR, the TCRdb table keeps only in-frame clones and is missing some. Among approximately 16,000 clones, roughly 70% were seen once, and the ten largest hold 25% to 30%. This clone was detected only a few times. This chain joins TRBV12-5 and TRBJ2-1; no clear D. The TCR originated in a man aged 18 to 29. The sequenced material came from peripheral blood mononuclear cells (PBMCs). The CDR3 DNA is TGTGCTAGTGGTTTGGTACCCGGATCCAATGAGCAGTTCTTC. Translated: CASGLVPGSNEQFF.